These 15 T cell receptor beta chains came from one sample sequenced in a study of cytomegalovirus exposure and HLA in healthy donors. PCR involved 60 Vbeta and 13 Jbeta primers. Clones were read by immunoSEQ multiplex PCR, and TCRdb kept only the in-frame ones, dropping some. This sample carries about 130,000 clones, under 85% of them seen once, and the ten largest clones take more than 4%. Sequencing used PBMCs. These receptors were collected from a male donor in good health and CMV-seropositive.

The chain links TRBV7-9 to TRBJ1-1; 11 bases map to TRBD1. This CDR3 has 16 residues. V was clipped by 2 bases and J by 8 bases; unmatched bases: 10. The V gene's germline CDR1 is SEHNR and CDR2 FQNEAQ (reference sequence). CDR3 DNA sequence: TGTGCCAGCAGCTTAATTTTCGGGACAGGGGGGAAGGAAGCTTTCTTT. Its protein is CASSLIFGTGGKEAFF. The variable domain in full, completed from reference TRBV7-9 and TRBJ1-1, reads DTGVSQNPRHKITKRGQNVTFRCDPISEHNRLYWYRQTLGQGPEFLTYFQNEAQLEKSRLLSDRFSAERPKGSFSTLEIQRTEQGDSAMYLCASSLIFGTGGKEAFFGQGTRLTVV.

This clone was counted between two and nine times. The V and J genes are TRBV28 and TRBJ1-2; TRBD1 aligns across 8 bases. From germline, CDR1 is MDHEN and CDR2 SYDVKM. V gave up 3 bases and J gave up 8 bases; unmatched junction bases: 5. The CDR3 is 13 residues long. DNA for the CDR3: TGTGCCAGCAGTTTCCGACAGGGGACGGGCTACACCTTC. It codes for CASSFRQGTGYTF.

The chain is built from TRBV10-3 and TRBJ2-2; TRBD2 matches 8 bases. Germline assignment: CDR1 ENHRY and CDR2 SYGVKD. The CDR3 covers 14 residues. V trimming: 10 bases; J trimming: 1 base; junction bases outside the gene matches: 5. As DNA, the CDR3 is TGTGCCACGCAGAGCGGGGGGAACACCGGGGAGCTGTTTTTT. Amino acids: CATQSGGNTGELFF.

The chain links TRBV19 to TRBJ1-4, with 7 bases that match TRBD1. CDR1 and CDR2 from the germline V gene are LNHDA and SQIVND (reference sequence). CDR3 length equals 15 residues. V lost 5 bases, J lost 4 bases, and 7 bases stayed unmatched. The CDR3 nucleotides read TGTGCCAGTAGTGGGCACAGGGGAGTTAATGAAAAACTGTTTTTT. It is translated as CASSGHRGVNEKLFF. The full variable domain, rest sourced from reference TRBV19 and TRBJ1-4, is DGGITQSPKYLFRKEGQNVTLSCEQNLNHDAMYWYRQDPGQGLRLIYYSQIVNDFQKGDIAEGYSVSREKKESFPLTVTSAQKNPTAFYLCASSGHRGVNEKLFFGSGTQLSVL.

This clone has just a few counts. The rearrangement links TRBV19 to TRBJ1-4, with 8 positions matching TRBD1. With 9 bases clipped from V and 12 bases from J, the junction kept 3 bases outside the gene matches. Looked up from germline, CDR1 is LNHDA and CDR2 is SQIVND (reference sequence). The CDR3 consists of 10 residues. The CDR3 nucleotides are TGTGCCAGCGGACAGGGAGAACTGTTTTTT. Its translation is CASGQGELFF. The full variable domain, its missing parts supplied by reference TRBV19 and TRBJ1-4, is DGGITQSPKYLFRKEGQNVTLSCEQNLNHDAMYWYRQDPGQGLRLIYYSQIVNDFQKGDIAEGYSVSREKKESFPLTVTSAQKNPTAFYLCASGQGELFFGSGTQLSVL.

This clone was counted between two and nine times. The V call is TRBV11-3, the J call TRBJ2-1; 10 bases are a match to TRBD1. Germline values: CDR1 SGHNT, CDR2 YENEEA. This CDR3 contains 18 residues. V dropped 6 bases and J dropped 4; count of bases not matched to a gene: 15. CDR3 DNA: TGTGCCAGCAGTGGGGACAGGGGCCGCGGAGGGGTTTACAATGAGCAGTTCTTC. It specifies CASSGDRGRGGVYNEQFF.

The rearrangement uses TRBV6-6 and TRBJ1-5; TRBD1 is a possible D gene (6 bases). Germline assignment: CDR1 MNHNY and CDR2 SVGAGI (reference sequence). The V and J ends lost 6 bases and 4 bases respectively, with 13 bases between them. The CDR3 covers 14 residues. The CDR3, as DNA: TGTGCCAGCAGCTACGGACAGACAAATCAGCCCCAGCATTTT. This sequence encodes CASSYGQTNQPQHF.

V usage is TRBV28 and J usage is TRBJ2-3, with 7 positions matching TRBD2. This CDR3 region has 14 residues. J lost 3 bases, V lost 7 bases, and 7 bases had no gene match. Germline V gives CDR1 MDHEN, CDR2 SYDVKM. The CDR3 reads CASTDPGGTDTQYF. CDR3 DNA sequence: TGTGCCAGCACCGATCCGGGAGGAACAGATACGCAGTATTTT. The full variable domain, its missing parts supplied by reference TRBV28 and TRBJ2-3, is DVKVTQSSRYLVKRTGEKVFLECVQDMDHENMFWYRQDPGLGLRLIYFSYDVKMKEKGDIPEGYSVSREKKERFSLILESASTNQTSMYLCASTDPGGTDTQYFGPGTRLTVL.

The gene calls are TRBV7-9 and TRBJ1-1; possible D gene TRBD1, 5 bases. V lost 4 bases, J lost 7 bases, and 16 bases lay in between. The CDR3 runs 14 residues. Germline loops: CDR1 SEHNR, CDR2 FQNEAQ (reference sequence). The CDR3 DNA sequence: TGTGCCAGCAGCTCCGTGGGCGGGGCGAATGAAGCTTTCTTT. As protein: CASSSVGGANEAFF. The complete variable domain, with remaining parts taken from reference TRBV7-9 and TRBJ1-1, reads DTGVSQNPRHKITKRGQNVTFRCDPISEHNRLYWYRQTLGQGPEFLTYFQNEAQLEKSRLLSDRFSAERPKGSFSTLEIQRTEQGDSAMYLCASSSVGGANEAFFGQGTRLTVV.

This clone is a singleton in its sample. The chain carries TRBV27 and TRBJ1-2; D uncertain. V was shortened by 10 bases and J by 2 bases, with 14 bases between the two germline ends. The CDR3 runs 13 residues. Germline assignment: CDR1 MNHEY and CDR2 SMNVEV (reference sequence). DNA for the CDR3: TGTGCCACCTCATTGAGCGGGAACTATGGCTACACCTTC. Translated: CATSLSGNYGYTF.

This chain connects TRBV9 to TRBJ2-2; 8 nucleotides match TRBD2. The germline V gene has CDR1 SGDLS and CDR2 YYNGEE. The CDR3 has 16 amino acids. V lost 6 bases, J lost 0 bases, and 7 bases stayed unmatched. This CDR3 is CASTPGLAPNTGELFF. As DNA, the CDR3 is TGTGCCAGCACCCCCGGACTAGCCCCGAACACCGGGGAGCTGTTTTTT.

This sequence joins TRBV19 and TRBJ2-3; D not resolved. The CDR3 is made up of 11 amino acids. CDR1 is LNHDA, CDR2 SQIVND, per germline (reference sequence). Trimming shortened V by 5 bases and J by 6 bases, and 6 bases separated the two germline ends. The CDR3 DNA reads as TGTGCCAGTAGTCAGGTGGATACGCAGTATTTT. Its translation: CASSQVDTQYF.

The chain links TRBV11-2 to TRBJ1-2; TRBD1 matches 8 bases. Trimming removed 0 bases from V and 4 bases from J; junction bases left unmatched: 10. Germline V lookup: CDR1 SGHAT, CDR2 FQNNGV. This CDR3 is built from 17 residues. This chain's CDR3 is CASSLDPQGAQIYGYTF. The CDR3 nucleotides read TGTGCCAGCAGCTTAGACCCTCAGGGGGCGCAGATCTATGGCTACACCTTC.

A single count supports this clone. The rearrangement uses TRBV6-5 and TRBJ2-5, with TRBD2 as a possible D gene (7 bases). The assigned J gene may be wrong: the sequence end matches TRBJ2-7 better. The CDR3 contains 15 residues. CDR1 MNHEY and CDR2 SVGAGI come from the germline V gene. Here the CDR3 DNA reads TGTGCCAGCAGTTCCCCGGGGAGGGGGTCCTACGAGCAGTACTTC. Its protein product is CASSSPGRGSYEQYF.

The genes are TRBV7-9 and TRBJ2-3; no clear D gene. The CDR3 consists of 14 residues. The germline V gene has CDR1 SEHNR and CDR2 FQNEAQ (reference sequence). V lost 1 base and J lost 6, with 11 bases in between. CDR3 nucleotide sequence: TGTGCCAGCAGCTTAGGGGCTGCGAGTGATACGCAGTATTTT. As protein: CASSLGAASDTQYF.